A single sample gave rise to the 27 T cell receptor beta chains below, sequenced in a study of T-cell reconstitution after alpha-beta-depleted transplantation in children. Molecular barcoding with unique molecular identifiers was used for the TCRbeta library. MiXCR was run by TCRdb on the PCR reads, yielding one entry per CDR3 protein. The table records around 240,000 distinct CDR3 sequences, under 9.5% of them present only once. The sequences come from PBMCs, mostly from graft donor cells, collected 180 days after TCRalphabeta/CD19-depleted stem cell transplant. The receptors stem from a male patient younger than 18 who had a stem cell transplant for acute lymphoblastic leukemia, so the T cells may come from the graft donor.

There are many counts of this clonotype. V gene TRBV7-6 combines with J gene TRBJ2-7; D gene ambiguous. Germline V gene data show CDR1 as SGHVS and CDR2 as FNYEAQ. The V gene lost 1 base and the J gene lost 0 bases, with 7 bases spanning the gap. This CDR3 contains 14 residues. The CDR3 region is CASSLVDGSYEQYF. The CDR3 coding sequence is TGTGCCAGCAGCTTAGTGGACGGCTCCTACGAGCAGTACTTC.

This clonotype was seen at least ten times. The chain employs TRBV28 and TRBJ2-7; the match to TRBD1 covers 11 bases. The germline V gene encodes CDR1 MDHEN and CDR2 SYDVKM. The CDR3 contains 14 residues. The V gene end was trimmed by 6 bases and the J gene end by 4 bases; junction bases not matched to a gene: 5. CDR3 coding DNA: TGTGCCAGCAGCCCAGGACAGGGGGCATACGAGCAGTACTTC. Protein: CASSPGQGAYEQYF.

The table lists this clonotype with many counts. V is TRBV18 and J is TRBJ1-1, with a weak D call TRBD1 (6 bases). CDR1 KGHSH and CDR2 LQKENI come from the germline V gene. Trimming left V 2 bases short and J 3 bases short, with 13 bases between. CDR3 length: 15 amino acids. Here the CDR3 reads CASSPVGGRDTEAFF. The CDR3 DNA sequence: TGTGCCAGCTCACCAGTAGGGGGGCGGGACACTGAAGCTTTCTTT.

Ten or more counts support this clonotype. This CDR3 is CSASPGLSNQPQHF. CDR3 in DNA: TGCAGTGCTTCGCCGGGCCTAAGCAATCAGCCCCAGCATTTT. The V and J genes are TRBV20-1 and TRBJ1-5, with unresolved D. V was pared by 5 bases and J by 1 base, with 12 bases between. This CDR3 has 14 amino acids. Germline assignment: CDR1 DFQATT and CDR2 SNEGSKA (reference sequence).

This clonotype was seen at least ten times. The chain has TRBV18 and TRBJ1-2, with a weak D call TRBD1 (5 bases). V was cut by 5 bases and J by 8 bases, with 12 bases left in between. The germline CDR1 and CDR2 sequences are KGHSH and LQKENI. The length of the CDR3 is 12 residues. DNA of the CDR3: TGTGCCAGCTCAGACGGGACGTACGGCTACACCTTC. Translated, it gives CASSDGTYGYTF.

For this clonotype: The junction does not match germline at one end; this may be a read error. The chain links TRBV6-1 to TRBJ2-2; 9 nucleotides match TRBD2. The CDR3 extends over 16 amino acids. Per the germline V gene, CDR1 is MNHNS and CDR2 is SASEGT. The CDR3 DNA reads as TGTGCCAGCAGTCAAGCGCGGGGGGGCGGGACCGGGGAGCTGTTTTTT. Amino acids: CASSQARGGGTGELFF.

Concerning this clonotype: A much larger clonotype is one base distant, so this may be a read error. The J gene is TRBJ2-3, the V gene TRBV4-1; D unclear. Germline V gene sequence: CDR1 MGHRA, CDR2 YSYEKL. V was shortened by 0 bases and J by 2 bases, with 9 bases between the two germline ends. The CDR3 has 15 residues. CDR3 sequence reads: CASSQESTSTDTQYF. In DNA, the CDR3 is TGCGCCAGCAGCCAAGAGAGCACTTCCACAGATACGCAGTATTTT.

This clonotype was observed many times. The rearrangement links TRBV28 to TRBJ1-3; 7 nucleotides agree with TRBD1. Germline assignment: CDR1 MDHEN and CDR2 SYDVKM. After removal of 3 bases from V and 4 bases from J, the junction contained 6 bases not matched to a gene. This CDR3 comprises 15 residues. The CDR3: CASSFAGGPGNTIYF. Written as DNA, the CDR3 is TGTGCCAGCAGTTTCGCAGGGGGTCCCGGAAACACCATATATTTT. Full variable domain (outside the CDR3, taken from reference TRBV28 and TRBJ1-3): DVKVTQSSRYLVKRTGEKVFLECVQDMDHENMFWYRQDPGLGLRLIYFSYDVKMKEKGDIPEGYSVSREKKERFSLILESASTNQTSMYLCASSFAGGPGNTIYFGEGSWLTVV.

The table lists this clonotype with many counts. This chain connects TRBV4-3 to TRBJ1-6; tentative D call: TRBD1 (5 bases). This CDR3 has 14 residues. V lost 4 bases and J 8 bases, leaving 12 bases between the germline ends. Germline-derived CDR1 and CDR2 are LGHNA and YSLEER. CDR3 sequence: CASSLRGRDSPLHF. The DNA for the CDR3 is TGCGCCAGCAGCCTGCGGGGACGGGATTCACCCCTCCACTTT.

This clonotype was seen repeatedly, ten times or more. The genes are TRBV5-1 and TRBJ2-5, with TRBD2 matching over 11 bases. V shed 7 bases and J 0 bases; nucleotides not matched to a gene: 8. CDR3 length: 16 amino acids. The germline V gene encodes CDR1 SGHRS and CDR2 YFSETQ. The CDR3 region has the DNA TGCGCCAGCGTCGAAGGGACTAGCGGACACCAAGAGACCCAGTACTTC. This translates into CASVEGTSGHQETQYF.

This clonotype showed up many times. Written as DNA, the CDR3 is TGTGCCAGCATCCTATTTTGGGGACAGGGGCACTTTCTTAGCACAGATACGCAGTATTTT. Protein product: CASILFWGQGHFLSTDTQYF. The rearrangement joins TRBV11-2 to TRBJ2-3; the match to TRBD1 covers 10 bases. Germline V gene lookup returns CDR1 SGHAT and CDR2 FQNNGV. The CDR3 is 20 residues long. J was trimmed by 0 bases and V by 7 bases; bases with no gene match: 19.

This clonotype was seen repeatedly, ten times or more. This chain connects TRBV6-5 to TRBJ2-1; 10 bases line up with TRBD2. Germline V gene lookup returns CDR1 MNHEY and CDR2 SVGAGI. The CDR3 extends over 16 amino acids. V lost 2 bases and J lost 5; bases outside the gene matches: 6. The CDR3: CASSYRGLASDNEQFF. Written as DNA, the CDR3 is TGTGCCAGCAGTTACAGGGGACTAGCGTCTGACAATGAGCAGTTCTTC.

In this sample, this clonotype turned up many times. This rearrangement joins TRBV7-2 to TRBJ1-5; D is perhaps TRBD1 (5 bases). Trimming shortened V by 5 bases and J by 4 bases, and 12 bases separated the two germline ends. This CDR3 is built from 14 residues. Germline loops: CDR1 SGHTA, CDR2 FQGNSA. The CDR3 nucleotides read TGTGCCAGCAGCGCTACAGGTTCTAATCAGCCCCAGCATTTT. It yields the protein CASSATGSNQPQHF.

The chain uses TRBV20-1 and TRBJ2-3, with 12 bases identical to TRBD2. The CDR3 contains 16 residues. V shed 6 bases, J shed 3 bases, and the junction held 10 bases outside the gene matches. Germline-derived CDR1 and CDR2 are DFQATT and SNEGSKA (reference sequence). DNA of the CDR3: TGCAGTGCCCACCCCCTAGCGGGGGGGAGAACAGATACGCAGTATTTT. Its translation is CSAHPLAGGRTDTQYF.

This clonotype was picked up many times. The genes are TRBV10-3 and TRBJ2-2; D is uncertain. Looked up from germline, CDR1 is ENHRY and CDR2 is SYGVKD. The CDR3 has 15 residues. V was shortened by 4 bases and J by 3 bases, with 12 bases between the two germline ends. The CDR3: CAISVVHWDTGELFF. The CDR3 DNA reads TGTGCCATCAGTGTGGTACACTGGGACACCGGGGAGCTGTTTTTT.

In this sample, this clonotype turned up many times. This chain uses TRBV20-1 with TRBJ2-1; 8 bases are shared with TRBD2. The CDR3 has 16 amino acids. Losses at the gene ends were 3 bases for V and 4 bases for J; bases not matched to a gene: 11. CDR1 DFQATT and CDR2 SNEGSKA come from the germline V gene (reference sequence). The DNA of the CDR3 is TGCAGTGCTAGTCCTAATCGGGGGGGGTCGTACAATGAGCAGTTCTTC. Translated: CSASPNRGGSYNEQFF.

This clonotype was recorded many times. The rearrangement uses TRBV11-2 and TRBJ1-6; D is unresolved. The CDR3 has 14 amino acids. Germline loops: CDR1 SGHAT, CDR2 FQNNGV. The germline V and J ends were trimmed by 8 bases and 10 bases, with 18 bases remaining between them. The CDR3 nucleotides are TGTGCCAGCCGAGGGCCCAGTCGTCGGTCACCCCTCCACTTT. Its protein is CASRGPSRRSPLHF.

This clonotype has at least ten counts. The chain has TRBV5-1 and TRBJ2-3; unclear D gene. Looked up from germline, CDR1 is SGHRS and CDR2 is YFSETQ. The CDR3 contains 17 residues. The V end lost 0 bases, the J end lost 0 bases, and 14 bases lay between the germline ends. The CDR3 is CASSLGPRTRSTDTQYF. The CDR3 region has the DNA TGCGCCAGCAGCTTGGGGCCAAGGACCCGAAGCACAGATACGCAGTATTTT.

This clonotype was counted at least ten times. V is TRBV29-1 and J is TRBJ1-4; a weak D match, TRBD1 (6 bases). This CDR3 is built from 12 residues. Trimming pared 3 bases from V and 9 bases from J, leaving 11 bases between. Germline loops: CDR1 SQVTM, CDR2 ANQGSEA. The CDR3 loop is CSVDEGGQKLFF. CDR3 coding DNA: TGCAGCGTTGACGAGGGGGGACAAAAACTGTTTTTT.

In this sample, this clonotype turned up many times. This chain connects TRBV5-1 to TRBJ2-1, with D possibly matching TRBD2 (6 bases). The germline V gene has CDR1 SGHRS and CDR2 YFSETQ. Trimming pared 4 bases from V and 6 bases from J, leaving 14 bases between. The CDR3 sequence is 14 residues long. CDR3 DNA: TGCGCCAGCAGCCCGGGGGAGACCGGCAATGAGCAGTTCTTC. Translated: CASSPGETGNEQFF.

This clonotype was seen ten or more times. This chain uses TRBV5-1 with TRBJ2-7; possible D gene TRBD2, 6 bases. Trimming cost V 0 bases and J 0 bases, with 13 bases left between them. The CDR3 is 16 residues long. The germline gives CDR1 SGHRS, CDR2 YFSETQ. The CDR3 sequence: CASSLGGVSSSYEQYF. Here the CDR3 DNA reads TGCGCCAGCAGCTTGGGGGGGGTATCTAGCTCCTACGAGCAGTACTTC.

This clonotype was picked up many times. The chain recombines TRBV6-1 with TRBJ1-1; D uncertain. This CDR3 is built from 17 residues. V lost 5 bases and J 0 bases, leaving 19 bases between the germline ends. Germline V lookup: CDR1 MNHNS, CDR2 SASEGT. The CDR3 DNA reads TGTGCCAGCAGTACCCCGTCCCCCTTTGGAATGAACACTGAAGCTTTCTTT. Translating it yields CASSTPSPFGMNTEAFF.

This clonotype was picked up many times. The rearrangement uses TRBV6-2 or TRBV6-3 and TRBJ1-6; D perhaps matches TRBD1 (5 bases). CDR3 length: 20 residues. V lost 0 bases and J 0 bases, leaving 18 bases between the germline ends. In germline, CDR1 is MNHEY, CDR2 SVGEGT. The CDR3 loop reads CASSYSMAAGTSSYNSPLHF. Here the CDR3 DNA reads TGTGCCAGCAGTTACTCGATGGCGGCAGGGACGAGCTCCTATAATTCACCCCTCCACTTT.

There are a few counts of this clonotype. The rearrangement uses TRBV6-2 or TRBV6-3 and TRBJ1-1; 7 nucleotides line up with TRBD1. Losses at the gene ends were 7 bases for V and 9 bases for J; bases not matched to a gene: 8. CDR3 length: 12 residues. Germline values: CDR1 MNHEY, CDR2 SVGEGT. The CDR3 bases are TGTGCCAGCAAGGGACAGACAATACAAGCTTTCTTT. The encoded protein is CASKGQTIQAFF.

This clonotype was seen at least ten times. The genes are TRBV5-5 and TRBJ1-4; possible D gene TRBD1, 6 bases. V was cut by 2 bases and J by 8 bases, with 13 bases left in between. This CDR3 is built from 14 residues. Germline V CDR1 and CDR2: SGHKS, YYEKEE (reference sequence). CDR3 amino acids: CASSLAGEWEKLFF. The DNA for the CDR3 is TGTGCCAGCAGCTTAGCAGGGGAATGGGAAAAACTGTTTTTT.

The sample holds many counts of this clonotype. This chain uses TRBV29-1 with TRBJ2-1; weak D call: TRBD2 (6 bases). Per the germline V gene, CDR1 is SQVTM and CDR2 is ANQGSEA. This CDR3 is 13 amino acids long. Trimming removed 4 bases from V and 8 bases from J, with 15 bases in between. CDR3 region: CSVVGGRSDEQFF. The CDR3 bases are TGCAGCGTTGTGGGGGGAAGATCGGATGAGCAGTTCTTC.

This clonotype was counted at least ten times. The CDR3 DNA sequence: TGTGCCAGCTCACGGGACACCGCGACCTCCTACAATGAGCAGTTCTTC. This codes for CASSRDTATSYNEQFF. V usage is TRBV18 and J usage is TRBJ2-1; TRBD1 is a possible D gene (6 bases). The CDR3 has 16 residues. V lost 4 bases and J 0 bases, leaving 13 bases between the germline ends. The germline CDR1 and CDR2 sequences are KGHSH and LQKENI.